This T cell receptor (beta chain) was sequenced for a study of T cells in Graves' hyperthyroidism and ophthalmopathy. Amplified TCR beta CDR3 regions derived from RNA transcripts. Using the HTBI primer set, a first-round RT-PCR was run on the TCR CDR3. TCRdb reprocessed the multiplex PCR reads with MiXCR, giving one entry per CDR3 protein. The sample yields hundreds of thousands of distinct CDR3 sequences, about a sixth seen once. This clonotype was counted ten times or more. Its antigen is unknown. For the diagnoses, clinical symptoms, serum thyroxine and TRAb, thyroid ultrasound and orbital computed tomography were used. The study, taken as a whole, reports: Most expanded thyroid clonotypes above 0.001 recurred in blood.

This receptor was obtained from a man aged 35-49 years with Graves' hyperthyroidism. The specimen was blood.

The CDR3 protein is CASIRGGSAEAFF. CDR3 bases: TGTGCCAGCATAAGGGGGGGCTCCGCTGAAGCTTTCTTT. V usage is TRBV28 and J usage is TRBJ1-1, with TRBD1 as a possible D gene (6 bases). The CDR3 runs 13 residues. Trimming cost V 7 bases and J 6 bases, with 15 bases left between them. Germline V gives CDR1 MDHEN, CDR2 SYDVKM. Full variable domain (outside the CDR3, taken from reference TRBV28 and TRBJ1-1): DVKVTQSSRYLVKRTGEKVFLECVQDMDHENMFWYRQDPGLGLRLIYFSYDVKMKEKGDIPEGYSVSREKKERFSLILESASTNQTSMYLCASIRGGSAEAFFGQGTRLTVV.